Below, 8 T cell receptor beta chains from the same sample are listed, as sequenced in a study of T cell clonotyping in hematopoietic cell transplantation. Noted time point: recipient sample about 28 days before transplant, after cytoreduction. Using immunoSEQ multiplex PCR, the repertoire was profiled, and TCRdb retains in-frame clones only, with some absent. The sample carries 4,500 to 6,500 clones, approximately 81% recorded once. Sequencing was performed on peripheral blood mononuclear cells, taken before stem cell transplant. These receptors originate from a man aged 55 to 70 with acute myeloid leukemia. Some clones in this sample may be carry-over from other donors' samples.

The chain carries TRBV5-1 and TRBJ2-7; TRBD2 agrees at 8 bases. CDR3 length: 15 residues. Germline-derived CDR1 and CDR2 are SGHRS and YFSETQ. V dropped 2 bases and J dropped 6; count of bases not matched to a gene: 10. CDR3 bases: TGCGCCAGCAGCTTTGCCGGGACTAGTTACGGCGAGCAGTACTTC. Translated: CASSFAGTSYGEQYF.

The chain employs TRBV7-9 and TRBJ2-3; 9 bases are a match to TRBD2. V dropped 4 bases and J dropped 2; count of bases not matched to a gene: 4. The CDR3 runs 15 residues. CDR1 and CDR2 from the germline V gene are SEHNR and FQNEAQ (reference sequence). The CDR3 loop reads CASSSSSGVTDTQYF. In DNA form, the CDR3 reads TGTGCCAGCAGCTCCTCTAGCGGGGTCACAGATACGCAGTATTTT.

The chain uses TRBV4-1 and TRBJ2-7; D unclear. This CDR3 region has 13 residues. Looked up from germline, CDR1 is MGHRA and CDR2 is YSYEKL. The V end lost 0 bases, the J end lost 3 bases, and 6 bases lay between the germline ends. The CDR3 is CASSQDLFYEQYF. The CDR3 DNA reads TGCGCCAGCAGCCAAGATCTATTCTACGAGCAGTACTTC.

The chain recombines TRBV19 with TRBJ2-1; 8 bases align to TRBD2. CDR1 and CDR2 from the germline V gene are LNHDA and SQIVND (reference sequence). Trimming removed 5 bases from V and 2 bases from J; junction bases left unmatched: 5. The CDR3 length is 15 residues. In DNA form, the CDR3 reads TGTGCCAGTAGTCAACTGGGACTAGCCTACAATGAGCAGTTCTTC. This gives the protein CASSQLGLAYNEQFF.

The V gene is TRBV7-9, the J gene TRBJ1-4; TRBD1 matches at 7 bases. The length of the CDR3 is 14 residues. The J segment lost 3 bases and the V segment lost 5 bases, leaving 3 bases of the junction unmatched. Germline-derived CDR1 and CDR2 are SEHNR and FQNEAQ (reference sequence). The CDR3 DNA sequence: TGTGCCAGCAGCACCGGGACAGCTAATGAAAAACTGTTTTTT. This encodes CASSTGTANEKLFF.

This sequence joins TRBV14 and TRBJ2-3; 7 bases are shared with TRBD1. With 4 bases clipped from V and 3 bases from J, the junction kept 7 bases outside the gene matches. Germline V gene lookup returns CDR1 SGHDN and CDR2 FVKESK. The CDR3 is 15 amino acids. CDR3 sequence: CASSLNRGRTDTQYF. In DNA form, the CDR3 reads TGTGCCAGCAGCCTCAACAGGGGACGGACAGATACGCAGTATTTT.

V and J are TRBV2 and TRBJ1-3; D remains ambiguous. The V end was cut by 2 bases, the J end by 3 bases, with 11 bases between. This CDR3 comprises 15 residues. CDR1 and CDR2 from the germline V gene are SNHLY and FYNNEI. The CDR3 DNA is TGTGCCAGCAGTGAAAGGCCAACAGTTGGAAACACCATATATTTT. Protein sequence: CASSERPTVGNTIYF.

The chain recombines TRBV13 with TRBJ1-2; D is unclear. The CDR3 contains 15 residues. The V gene's germline CDR1 is PRHDT and CDR2 FYEKMQ (reference sequence). Trimming took off 5 bases at V and 5 bases at J, with 18 bases between the two ends. The CDR3 spells CASSATHTVGYGYTF. CDR3 sequence (DNA): TGTGCCAGCAGCGCGACCCACACCGTCGGGTATGGCTACACCTTC.